Presented here are 21 T cell receptor beta chains from one specimen sequenced in a study of blood T cells in healthy people across ages. Using a J-beta primer mix together with a sample-barcoded 5' primer, a second PCR was run for roughly 6 to 12 cycles. TCRdb reanalysed the 5' RACE reads using MiXCR and keeps one entry per CDR3 protein. The sample carries around 670,000 distinct CDR3 sequences, under 30% recorded once. The sample consisted of blood. Every receptor here comes from a woman of 80 years or more in good health.

A note on this clonotype: A much bigger clone sits one base away, suggesting this may be a read error. The chain links TRBV15 to TRBJ2-7, with 7 bases lining up with TRBD2. The J call may be faulty, since TRBJ2-5 better matches the DNA end. CDR1 and CDR2 (germline): LNHNV, YYDKDF (reference sequence). The CDR3 has 13 residues. The CDR3 nucleotides are TGTGCCACCGGCACGGGACTAAAAGAGACCCAGTACTTC. Translating it yields CATGTGLKETQYF.

Only a few counts were recorded for this clonotype. This chain connects TRBV7-9 to TRBJ1-2; no definite D call. V lost 7 bases and J 6 bases, leaving 15 bases between the germline ends. CDR3 size: 13 residues. From germline, CDR1 is SEHNR and CDR2 FQNEAQ (reference sequence). CDR3 nucleotides: TGTGCCAGCACCCCGTTTGGTCCCAATGGCTACACCTTC. Protein: CASTPFGPNGYTF. The full variable domain, with the rest looked up from reference TRBV7-9 and TRBJ1-2, is DTGVSQNPRHKITKRGQNVTFRCDPISEHNRLYWYRQTLGQGPEFLTYFQNEAQLEKSRLLSDRFSAERPKGSFSTLEIQRTEQGDSAMYLCASTPFGPNGYTFGSGTRLTVV.

This clonotype was counted ten times or more. The chain joins TRBV7-3 to TRBJ2-1; D is uncertain. The CDR3 has 13 residues. With 6 bases removed from V and 8 bases from J, the gap between germline ends came to 14 bases. In germline, CDR1 is SGHTA, CDR2 FQGTGA. CDR3 protein: CASRRTVWDEQFF. The CDR3, as DNA: TGTGCCAGCAGACGGACGGTCTGGGATGAGCAGTTCTTC.

This clonotype was picked up a small number of times. This may arise from a read error, as a much more abundant clone is one base away. The chain employs TRBV12-3 or TRBV12-4 and TRBJ2-7; weak D call: TRBD1 (6 bases). This CDR3 is 14 amino acids long. In nucleotides, the CDR3 is TGTGCCAGCAGTTCCAAAGGACCAGGGGACGAGCACTACTTC. This sequence encodes CASSSKGPGDEHYF.

The V call is TRBV20-1, the J call TRBJ2-3; 9 bases line up with TRBD2. The CDR3 is 14 residues long. Trimming cost V 3 bases and J 5 bases; bases outside gene matches: 6. Germline V CDR1 and CDR2: DFQATT, SNEGSKA (reference sequence). CDR3 nucleotides: TGCAGTGCTAGCACTAGCGGGCGTGAAGATACGCAGTATTTT. Translated, it gives CSASTSGREDTQYF.

This clonotype was detected only a few times. The chain combines TRBV2 with TRBJ1-2, with D hard to call. V was pared by 3 bases and J by 2 bases, with 10 bases between. The CDR3 covers 14 residues. Germline V CDR1 and CDR2: SNHLY, FYNNEI. CDR3 bases: TGTGCCAGCAGTGAGGCGGAGATAAACTATGGCTACACCTTC. Protein: CASSEAEINYGYTF.

This clonotype turned up a few times. The rearrangement joins TRBV7-2 to TRBJ1-1; D unclear. V lost 2 bases, J lost 0 bases, and 7 bases lay in between. CDR1 SGHTA and CDR2 FQGNSA come from the germline V gene. The CDR3 covers 14 residues. The CDR3 reads CASSLTDMNTEAFF. The CDR3 DNA is TGTGCCAGCAGCTTAACGGATATGAACACTGAAGCTTTCTTT.

About this clonotype itself: This sequence may be a read error, since a much larger clone differs from it by one base. J is TRBJ2-3 and V is TRBV7-9; D may correspond to TRBD1 or TRBD2 (5 bases each). The CDR3 consists of 16 residues. V gave up 1 base and J gave up 2 bases, with 13 bases separating them. Germline CDR1 reads SEHNR; CDR2 reads FQNEAQ (reference sequence). The CDR3 coding sequence is TGTGCCAGCAGCTTAGGCCGGGACGTACCCACAGATACGCAGTATTTT. This gives the protein CASSLGRDVPTDTQYF.

This clonotype was picked up many times. The rearrangement links TRBV7-9 to TRBJ2-7; no clear D. This CDR3 contains 14 residues. V lost 1 base and J 2 bases, leaving 9 bases between the germline ends. Germline loops: CDR1 SEHNR, CDR2 FQNEAQ (reference sequence). The CDR3 region is CASSLDRVPYEQYF. DNA of the CDR3: TGTGCCAGCAGCTTAGATAGGGTCCCCTACGAGCAGTACTTC.

This clonotype was seen at least ten times. The junction does not match germline at one end; this may be a read error. The genes are TRBV7-2 and TRBJ1-2; TRBD1 is a possible D gene (5 bases). The CDR3 length is 15 residues. CDR1 is SGHTA, CDR2 FQGNSA, per germline. The CDR3 region is CASTLGRAETGGYTF. In nucleotides, the CDR3 is TGTGCCAGCACCTTAGGCAGGGCCGAAACGGGTGGCTACACCTTC.

Notes on this clonotype: A read error is possible here, since a much larger clone lies one base away. The chain employs TRBV3-1 and TRBJ1-2; a possible D gene is TRBD1 (5 bases). Germline V gene lookup returns CDR1 LGHDT and CDR2 YNNKEL (reference sequence). Trimming took 4 bases from V and 4 from J, leaving 16 bases between them. The CDR3 length is 15 residues. The CDR3 DNA reads TGTGCCAGCAGCCCCCAGAAGAGGCAGGGCTATGGCTACACCTTC. It specifies CASSPQKRQGYGYTF.

This clonotype was observed at least ten times. This may arise from a read error, as a much more abundant clone is one base away. The J gene is TRBJ2-5, the V gene TRBV19; D not certain. This CDR3 is 13 amino acids long. V lost 5 bases and J lost 11, with 18 bases in between. Germline CDR1 is LNHDA and CDR2 is SQIVND (reference sequence). The CDR3: CASSSRSAKEQYF. The DNA of the CDR3 is TGTGCCAGTAGTTCCAGGAGTGCCAAGGAGCAGTACTTC.

The chain has TRBV13 and TRBJ2-7, with TRBD1 as a possible D gene (7 bases). Trimming took off 3 bases at V and 5 bases at J, with 17 bases between the two ends. Germline lookup yields CDR1 PRHDT and CDR2 FYEKMQ (reference sequence). This CDR3 contains 15 residues. The CDR3, as DNA: TGTGCCAGCAGCTTCCGGGCTCTCAGGGGGGACGAGCAGTACTTC. Translating gives CASSFRALRGDEQYF.

This clonotype was picked up many times. The rearrangement links TRBV7-3 to TRBJ2-1, with D perhaps matching TRBD2 (7 bases). Germline CDR1 SGHTA, CDR2 FQGTGA. V was pared by 3 bases and J by 5 bases, with 17 bases between. CDR3 length: 16 amino acids. CDR3: CASSLAGAGVNNEQFF. CDR3 sequence (DNA): TGTGCCAGCAGCTTGGCGGGGGCCGGGGTCAACAATGAGCAGTTCTTC. Full variable domain (outside the CDR3, taken from reference TRBV7-3 and TRBJ2-1): GAGVSQTPSNKVTEKGKYVELRCDPISGHTALYWYRQSLGQGPEFLIYFQGTGAADDSGLPNDRFFAVRPEGSVSTLKIQRTERGDSAVYLCASSLAGAGVNNEQFFGPGTRLTVL.

This clonotype has more than one count but fewer than ten. This chain links TRBV6-5 with TRBJ2-5; D remains unclear. Germline lookup yields CDR1 MNHEY and CDR2 SVGAGI. There are 15 residues in the CDR3. Trimming left V 1 base short and J 11 bases short, with 20 bases between. In DNA, the CDR3 is TGTGCCAGCAGTTACTATGGCGGCCAGTACAATGAGCAGTACTTC. Translated, it gives CASSYYGGQYNEQYF.

Details on this clonotype: A clone one base away is much larger, so this may be a read error. The CDR3 reads CASSLLGLTEDKQYF. The CDR3 nucleotides are TGTGCCAGCAGCTTGTTGGGACTTACTGAGGACAAGCAGTACTTC. This chain uses TRBV5-6 with TRBJ2-7, with a possible D match to TRBD2 (6 bases). The V gene lost 1 base and the J gene lost 8 bases, with 19 bases spanning the gap. Germline V lookup: CDR1 SGHDT, CDR2 YYEEEE. The CDR3 runs 15 residues.

The V call is TRBV20-1, the J call TRBJ2-1; perhaps D is TRBD1 or TRBD2 (5 bases each). The CDR3 covers 14 residues. Trimming removed 3 bases from V and 0 bases from J, with 9 bases in between. From germline, CDR1 is DFQATT and CDR2 SNEGSKA (reference sequence). CDR3 in DNA: TGCAGTGCTAGTTACGGGGCCTCCTACAATGAGCAGTTCTTC. Its protein is CSASYGASYNEQFF.

This clonotype was observed many times. V gene TRBV7-3 combines with J gene TRBJ1-2; D might be TRBD1 (5 bases). The germline V and J ends were trimmed by 2 bases and 4 bases, with 11 bases remaining between them. Germline CDR1 is SGHTA and CDR2 is FQGTGA. The CDR3 extends over 14 amino acids. The CDR3 bases are TGTGCCAGCAGCTTAGGGGGGGTTGTCTATGGCTACACCTTC. Translated: CASSLGGVVYGYTF. The full variable domain, rest sourced from reference TRBV7-3 and TRBJ1-2, is GAGVSQTPSNKVTEKGKYVELRCDPISGHTALYWYRQSLGQGPEFLIYFQGTGAADDSGLPNDRFFAVRPEGSVSTLKIQRTERGDSAVYLCASSLGGVVYGYTFGSGTRLTVV.

This clonotype was detected ten times or more. The rearrangement links TRBV5-1 to TRBJ2-7, with 8 bases lining up with TRBD1. Germline CDR1 is SGHRS and CDR2 is YFSETQ. This CDR3 has 15 amino acids. V dropped 4 bases and J dropped 0; count of bases not matched to a gene: 6. Here the CDR3 reads CASSKGTGLSYEQYF. CDR3 nucleotides: TGCGCCAGCAGCAAGGGGACAGGACTCTCCTACGAGCAGTACTTC.

This clonotype occurred many times. The genes are TRBV11-2 and TRBJ2-7; 9 positions match TRBD1. Losses at the gene ends were 3 bases for V and 5 bases for J; bases not matched to a gene: 5. The germline V gene encodes CDR1 SGHAT and CDR2 FQNNGV. CDR3 length: 14 residues. CDR3 sequence reads: CASSFGTGSNEQYF. The CDR3 nucleotides read TGTGCCAGCAGCTTCGGGACAGGGAGCAACGAGCAGTACTTC. The variable domain in full, completed from reference TRBV11-2 and TRBJ2-7, reads EAGVAQSPRYKIIEKRQSVAFWCNPISGHATLYWYQQILGQGPKLLIQFQNNGVVDDSQLPKDRFSAERLKGVDSTLKIQPAKLEDSAVYLCASSFGTGSNEQYFGPGTRLTVT.

The rearrangement uses TRBV30 and TRBJ2-7; no reliable D call. This CDR3 spans 12 amino acids. The V gene lost 2 bases and the J gene lost 2 bases, with 7 bases spanning the gap. Germline V gene sequence: CDR1 GTSNPN, CDR2 SVGIG (reference sequence). The CDR3, as DNA: TGTGCCTGGAGTCCAGGAACCTACGAGCAGTACTTC. Translated, it gives CAWSPGTYEQYF.